The 26 T cell receptor beta chains presented below share a single source sample, sequenced in a study of OX40 agonist ivuxolimab in advanced cancers. Assay used: immunoSEQ multiplex PCR; TCRdb lists only in-frame clones, some missing. The sample has tens of thousands of clones, about 88% seen once. The sample in question was CD4+ or CD8+ T cells sorted from blood, obtained in a trial of the OX40 agonist ivuxolimab. Source of these receptors: an adult with an advanced solid tumor such as melanoma, head and neck, liver or kidney cancer.

The chain joins TRBV19 to TRBJ2-1, with 8 bases matching TRBD2. Germline CDR1 reads LNHDA; CDR2 reads SQIVND (reference sequence). V trimming: 5 bases; J trimming: 3 bases; junction bases outside the gene matches: 15. CDR3 length equals 18 residues. The CDR3 DNA follows: TGTGCCAGTAGTCAAACCCCCCTCGGCGCGGGGGGCTACAATGAGCAGTTCTTC. This sequence encodes CASSQTPLGAGGYNEQFF.

The rearrangement uses TRBV19 and TRBJ1-2, with a weak D call TRBD1 (6 bases). Looked up from germline, CDR1 is LNHDA and CDR2 is SQIVND (reference sequence). This CDR3 has 11 residues. V dropped 4 bases and J dropped 8 bases, with 8 bases sitting between them. The CDR3 loop is CASSTRGGYTF. The CDR3 nucleotides are TGTGCCAGTAGTACCAGGGGCGGCTACACCTTC.

V usage is TRBV19 and J usage is TRBJ2-7, with a tentative D call TRBD1 (5 bases). The germline CDR1 and CDR2 sequences are LNHDA and SQIVND (reference sequence). The CDR3 extends over 14 amino acids. The V end was cut by 4 bases, the J end by 6 bases, with 16 bases between. As DNA, the CDR3 is TGTGCCAGTAGTACGGCAGGGTGGTTGGTCGAGCAGTACTTC. Protein: CASSTAGWLVEQYF.

The chain uses TRBV5-1 and TRBJ1-1; TRBD1 matches at 7 bases. The germline gives CDR1 SGHRS, CDR2 YFSETQ. V lost 5 bases, J lost 1 base, and 8 bases stayed unmatched. The length of the CDR3 is 15 residues. Here the CDR3 reads CASRGGGGQNTEAFF. CDR3 sequence (DNA): TGCGCCAGCAGGGGCGGAGGGGGCCAGAACACTGAAGCTTTCTTT.

The sample holds one count of this clone. V is TRBV29-1 and J is TRBJ1-1; D is possibly TRBD1 (6 bases). V lost 6 bases and J lost 1, with 12 bases in between. The CDR3 contains 13 residues. Germline values: CDR1 SQVTM, CDR2 ANQGSEA. In nucleotides, the CDR3 is TGCAGCGTCGGTCAGGGGCCGAACACTGAAGCTTTCTTT. Encoded protein: CSVGQGPNTEAFF.

The J gene is TRBJ1-2, the V gene TRBV19, with 8 bases aligning to TRBD1. V dropped 7 bases and J dropped 3; count of bases not matched to a gene: 7. CDR1 and CDR2 from the germline V gene are LNHDA and SQIVND (reference sequence). This CDR3 region has 14 residues. CDR3 region: CASTTRQGYYGYTF. The CDR3 region has the DNA TGTGCCAGTACCACAAGACAGGGGTACTATGGCTACACCTTC.

V and J are TRBV12-5 and TRBJ1-5, with D maybe TRBD1 (6 bases). The V gene's germline CDR1 is LGHNT and CDR2 FRNRAP. V lost 4 bases to trimming and J lost 3 bases, with 7 bases between them. CDR3 length equals 13 residues. CDR3 sequence (DNA): TGTGCTAGTGGTTCAGGGGACAATCAGCCCCAGCATTTT. This codes for CASGSGDNQPQHF.

The genes are TRBV6-5 and TRBJ2-2, with no clear D. The CDR3 length is 15 residues. Trimming took off 0 bases at V and 5 bases at J, with 10 bases between the two ends. Germline V gene sequence: CDR1 MNHEY, CDR2 SVGAGI. CDR3 bases: TGTGCCAGCAGTTACTCCCCCTCCAGTACCGGGGAGCTGTTTTTT. This sequence encodes CASSYSPSSTGELFF.

The CDR3 DNA reads as TGTGCCAGCAGCGAACGTCGCGGGGATGACTACGAGCAGTACTTC. It specifies CASSERRGDDYEQYF. J is TRBJ2-7 and V is TRBV21-1; no check of the table's D call, TRBD2, against the DNA was made. TRBV21-1 is termed a pseudogene. The CDR3 covers 15 residues.

This chain links TRBV27 with TRBJ1-2; D is perhaps TRBD1 (6 bases). The V and J ends lost 2 bases and 5 bases respectively, with 6 bases between them. CDR3 length: 12 residues. Germline-derived CDR1 and CDR2 are MNHEY and SMNVEV (reference sequence). The CDR3 sequence is CASSLQGYGYTF. CDR3 DNA sequence: TGTGCCAGCAGTTTACAGGGGTATGGCTACACCTTC.

The chain employs TRBV6-5 and TRBJ1-5; D not certain. Germline CDR1 reads MNHEY; CDR2 reads SVGAGI. V was pared by 6 bases and J by 0 bases, with 12 bases between. This CDR3 is 15 amino acids long. The CDR3 DNA reads TGTGCCAGCAGACAGACACCTTATAGCAATCAGCCCCAGCATTTT. Protein: CASRQTPYSNQPQHF.

V usage is TRBV7-2 and J usage is TRBJ2-3; 8 bases align to TRBD2. V lost 5 bases and J lost 3; bases outside the gene matches: 7. From germline, CDR1 is SGHTA and CDR2 FQGNSA. CDR3 length: 15 amino acids. The CDR3 is CASSTTSGGTDTQYF. For the CDR3, the DNA is TGTGCCAGCAGCACTACTAGCGGAGGAACAGATACGCAGTATTTT.

This sequence joins TRBV7-6 and TRBJ1-2, with unresolved D. CDR3 size: 12 residues. V lost 1 base, J lost 3 bases, and 3 bases lay in between. Germline CDR1 is SGHVS and CDR2 is FNYEAQ. CDR3 coding DNA: TGTGCCAGCAGCTTAGGGGACTATGGCTACACCTTC. Translating gives CASSLGDYGYTF.

The V and J genes are TRBV15 and TRBJ2-7, with 7 bases that match TRBD1. The V and J ends lost 5 bases and 3 bases, in that order; junction bases with no gene match: 10. The CDR3 has 15 residues. The germline V gene encodes CDR1 LNHNV and CDR2 YYDKDF (reference sequence). The CDR3 loop reads CATSLERTGVYEQYF. Here the CDR3 DNA reads TGTGCCACCAGCTTGGAGCGGACAGGCGTCTACGAGCAGTACTTC.

The genes are TRBV7-2 and TRBJ2-1, with D possibly being TRBD1 or TRBD2 (5 bases each). Germline loops: CDR1 SGHTA, CDR2 FQGNSA. CDR3 length equals 14 residues. V was cut by 3 bases and J by 7 bases, with 13 bases left in between. The CDR3 nucleotides read TGTGCCAGCAGCTTGGCCGGGGCCATTAATGAGCAGTTCTTC. Protein product: CASSLAGAINEQFF.

J is TRBJ2-7 and V is TRBV10-1; D may be TRBD2 (5 bases). The CDR3 consists of 15 residues. Germline CDR1 is WNHNN and CDR2 is SYGVQD (reference sequence). V shed 3 bases and J shed 2 bases, with 14 bases lying between them. In nucleotides, the CDR3 is TGCGCCAGCAGTGAAACTGGCGGGCGACCCTACGAGCAGTACTTC. Translating gives CASSETGGRPYEQYF.

The J gene is TRBJ2-1, the V gene TRBV11-3, with D uncertain. Trimming took off 3 bases at V and 7 bases at J, with 10 bases between the two ends. Germline CDR1 and CDR2: SGHNT and YENEEA. The length of the CDR3 is 13 residues. Written as DNA, the CDR3 is TGTGCCAGCAGCTTTCTACCGGGTAATGAGCAGTTCTTC. This gives the protein CASSFLPGNEQFF.

The J gene is TRBJ2-7, the V gene TRBV19; weak D call: TRBD2 (6 bases). The CDR3 loop spans 15 amino acids. CDR1 and CDR2 (germline): LNHDA, SQIVND (reference sequence). Between the trimmed V and J ends, which lost 3 bases and 2 bases, there was a span of 14 bases. CDR3 protein: CASSIQRVSTYEQYF. CDR3 bases: TGTGCCAGTAGTATTCAGCGGGTTAGTACCTACGAGCAGTACTTC.

This chain links TRBV5-1 with TRBJ1-1, with TRBD1 matching over 8 bases. V trimming: 6 bases; J trimming: 2 bases; junction bases outside the gene matches: 9. CDR3 length: 15 amino acids. Germline CDR1 and CDR2: SGHRS and YFSETQ. Here the CDR3 reads CASMIDGQGNTEAFF. The CDR3 region has the DNA TGCGCCAGCATGATTGATGGACAGGGTAACACTGAAGCTTTCTTT. Based on the CDR3 plus reference TRBV5-1 and TRBJ1-1, the full variable domain is KAGVTQTPRYLIKTRGQQVTLSCSPISGHRSVSWYQQTPGQGLQFLFEYFSETQRNKGNFPGRFSGRQFSNSRSEMNVSTLELGDSALYLCASMIDGQGNTEAFFGQGTRLTVV.

V and J are TRBV6-1 and TRBJ1-2, with D perhaps TRBD1 (5 bases). The germline V gene encodes CDR1 MNHNS and CDR2 SASEGT. The CDR3 is 14 amino acids. V gave up 3 bases and J gave up 7 bases, with 15 bases separating them. The CDR3 is CASSEEDTIGGYTF. CDR3 in DNA: TGTGCCAGCAGTGAGGAGGACACCATCGGTGGCTACACCTTC.

The table lists this clone with a few counts. The chain joins TRBV2 to TRBJ1-5; D gene uncertain. From germline, CDR1 is SNHLY and CDR2 FYNNEI. V dropped 6 bases and J dropped 6 bases, with 9 bases sitting between them. The CDR3 has 12 residues. The CDR3 DNA reads TGTGCCAGCAGCCCGGAGGGTCAGCCCCAGCATTTT. Its protein product is CASSPEGQPQHF.

This chain joins TRBV12-5 and TRBJ2-7; a possible D gene is TRBD1 (6 bases). V dropped 6 bases and J dropped 2 bases, with 14 bases sitting between them. The CDR3 consists of 14 residues. The germline CDR1 and CDR2 sequences are LGHNT and FRNRAP. In DNA form, the CDR3 reads TGTGCTAGTGGCTATACGGGACACACCTACGAGCAGTACTTC. Protein sequence: CASGYTGHTYEQYF.

This clone showed up just a few times. The rearrangement joins TRBV7-2 to TRBJ2-7; 8 nucleotides agree with TRBD2. Germline V CDR1 and CDR2: SGHTA, FQGNSA. The CDR3 has 15 residues. V lost 3 bases and J lost 1; bases outside the gene matches: 5. CDR3 region: CASSFKRGPSYEQYF. The CDR3 DNA reads as TGTGCCAGCAGCTTCAAGCGGGGGCCGTCCTACGAGCAGTACTTC.

This rearrangement joins TRBV30 to TRBJ2-3; D remains ambiguous. The germline V gene has CDR1 GTSNPN and CDR2 SVGIG (reference sequence). CDR3 length: 14 residues. The germline V and J ends were trimmed by 4 bases and 6 bases, with 17 bases remaining between them. The CDR3: CAWNFGRSADTQYF. As DNA, the CDR3 is TGTGCCTGGAATTTTGGACGGTCAGCGGATACGCAGTATTTT.

The chain employs TRBV14 and TRBJ2-2; maybe TRBD2 (7 bases). The CDR3 length is 18 residues. The V gene lost 4 bases and the J gene lost 6 bases, with 24 bases spanning the gap. The germline V gene encodes CDR1 SGHDN and CDR2 FVKESK. The CDR3 protein is CASSPLRGPNTGPGELFF. CDR3 sequence (DNA): TGTGCCAGCAGCCCCCTGCGGGGGCCCAACACGGGGCCCGGGGAGCTGTTTTTT.

In this sample, this clone turned up once. This sequence joins TRBV5-4 and TRBJ2-3, with 7 bases fitting TRBD2. V lost 5 bases to trimming and J lost 2 bases; unmatched junction nucleotides: 8. This CDR3 region has 15 residues. Germline CDR1 and CDR2: SGHNT and YYREEE (reference sequence). The CDR3 here is CASSGAGINTDTQYF. CDR3 sequence (DNA): TGTGCCAGCAGTGGAGCGGGGATCAACACAGATACGCAGTATTTT.